The 6 T cell receptor beta chains given below trace back to one sample, sequenced in a study of cytomegalovirus exposure and HLA in healthy donors. Researchers ran the PCR with 60 Vbeta and 13 Jbeta primers. Measured with immunoSEQ multiplex PCR; TCRdb has only the in-frame clones, and not every one. The table lists approximately 190,000 clones. The sample comprised PBMCs. Receptor source: a man aged 25 to 40 in good health and CMV-seronegative.

The chain has TRBV5-1 and TRBJ2-1; D might be TRBD2 (5 bases). This CDR3 comprises 15 residues. Germline V gives CDR1 SGHRS, CDR2 YFSETQ. Trimming stripped 0 bases from V and 0 bases from J, with 7 bases between. CDR3 in amino acids: CASSLGGSSYNEQFF. The CDR3, as DNA: TGCGCCAGCAGCTTGGGAGGGAGCTCCTACAATGAGCAGTTCTTC.

The gene calls are TRBV19 and TRBJ2-2; 7 nucleotides match TRBD2. CDR1 LNHDA and CDR2 SQIVND come from the germline V gene (reference sequence). The CDR3 consists of 14 residues. J was trimmed by 5 bases and V by 7 bases; bases with no gene match: 7. As DNA, the CDR3 is TGTGCCAGTAATTGGGGGAGGGGAACCGGGGAGCTGTTTTTT. It translates to CASNWGRGTGELFF.

The chain is built from TRBV11-3 and TRBJ2-3; D is possibly TRBD2 (5 bases). This CDR3 spans 15 amino acids. Germline V gene lookup returns CDR1 SGHNT and CDR2 YENEEA. The germline V and J ends were trimmed by 5 bases and 3 bases, with 15 bases remaining between them. CDR3: CASSRGNENTDTQYF. The CDR3 DNA reads TGTGCCAGCAGCCGGGGTAACGAAAATACAGATACGCAGTATTTT.

The genes are TRBV7-8 and TRBJ2-7; no clear D gene. The CDR3 length is 15 residues. In germline, CDR1 is SGHVS, CDR2 FQNEAQ. The V end lost 5 bases, the J end lost 3 bases, and 17 bases lay between the germline ends. The CDR3 DNA reads TGTGCCAGCAGCCCCAGCGAGCCCGCTTACTACGAGCAGTACTTC. Translated: CASSPSEPAYYEQYF.

Here the CDR3 DNA reads TGTGCCAGTGGGACAGGTTCGGCCTATGGCTACACCTTC. It encodes CASGTGSAYGYTF. The chain links TRBV19 to TRBJ1-2; 8 positions agree with TRBD1. Losses at the gene ends were 8 bases for V and 4 bases for J; bases not matched to a gene: 6. Germline CDR1 and CDR2: LNHDA and SQIVND (reference sequence). The CDR3 loop spans 13 amino acids.

The chain uses TRBV2 and TRBJ2-5, with a weak D call TRBD1 (6 bases). The germline gives CDR1 SNHLY, CDR2 FYNNEI. V lost 6 bases and J 1 base, leaving 12 bases between the germline ends. CDR3 length: 14 amino acids. The CDR3 region is CASSPDRTQETQYF. CDR3 coding DNA: TGTGCCAGCAGCCCCGACAGGACCCAAGAGACCCAGTACTTC.